This TCR beta chain was observed in a study of cytomegalovirus exposure and HLA in healthy donors. Vbeta (60) and Jbeta (13) primers were used in the PCR. Original processing notes: Later reanalysis found approximately 80 million unique TCR beta chains, around 10 million of them shared. Clones were read by immunoSEQ multiplex PCR, and TCRdb kept only the in-frame ones, dropping some. That table is the source of V, J and clone size, and D and trimming were worked out from the DNA. This sample carries approximately 99,000 clones, 70% to 75% of them seen once, and the ten largest clones take over 3%. Looked up from germline, CDR1 is SGHVS and CDR2 is FQNEAQ. The J segment lost 3 bases and the V segment lost 5 bases, leaving 13 bases of the junction unmatched. The CDR3 consists of 16 residues. General study results and limits: In vitro experiments confirmed that a few CMV-associated chains were specific for CMV antigens. HLA-A and HLA-B allele assignments for most subjects were reportedly predicted accurately using TCR beta sequences.

Worth noting for this clone: Its antigen is not identified.

The sequence came from a man aged 40-55 years in good health and CMV-seronegative. The sequencing input was PBMCs. The J gene is TRBJ2-7, the V gene TRBV7-8; 7 nucleotides line up with TRBD1. CDR3 sequence: CASSHELPGQIYEQYF. The CDR3 DNA sequence: TGTGCCAGCAGCCACGAACTTCCGGGACAGATCTACGAGCAGTACTTC.